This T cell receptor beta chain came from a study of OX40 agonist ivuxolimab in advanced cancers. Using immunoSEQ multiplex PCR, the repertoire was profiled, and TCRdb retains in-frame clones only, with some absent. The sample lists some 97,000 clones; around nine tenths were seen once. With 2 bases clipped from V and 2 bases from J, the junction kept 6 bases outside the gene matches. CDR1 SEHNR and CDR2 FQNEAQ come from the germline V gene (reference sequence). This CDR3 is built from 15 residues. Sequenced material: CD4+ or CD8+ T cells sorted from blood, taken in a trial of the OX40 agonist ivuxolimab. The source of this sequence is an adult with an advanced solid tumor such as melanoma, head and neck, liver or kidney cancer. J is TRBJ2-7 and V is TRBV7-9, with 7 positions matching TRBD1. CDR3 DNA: TGTGCCAGCAGCTTATCTGGGACAGACCCCTACGAGCAGTACTTC. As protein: CASSLSGTDPYEQYF.